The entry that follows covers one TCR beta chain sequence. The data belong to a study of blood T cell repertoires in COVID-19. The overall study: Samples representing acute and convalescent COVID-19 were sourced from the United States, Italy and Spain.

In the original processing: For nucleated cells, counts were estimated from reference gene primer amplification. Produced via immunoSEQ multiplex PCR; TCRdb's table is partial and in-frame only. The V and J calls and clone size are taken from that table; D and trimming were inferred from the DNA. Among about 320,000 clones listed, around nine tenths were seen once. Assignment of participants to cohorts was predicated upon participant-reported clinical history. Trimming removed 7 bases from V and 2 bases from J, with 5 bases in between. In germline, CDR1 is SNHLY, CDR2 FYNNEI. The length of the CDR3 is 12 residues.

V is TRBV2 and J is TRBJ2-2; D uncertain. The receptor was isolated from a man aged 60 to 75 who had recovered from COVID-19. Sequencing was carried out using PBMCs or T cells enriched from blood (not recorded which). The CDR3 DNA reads TGTGCCAGCATGAGAAACACCGGGGAGCTGTTTTTT. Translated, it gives CASMRNTGELFF.